These 20 T cell receptor beta chains share one sample of origin, sequenced in a study of CD8 T cells in ankylosing spondylitis. Broader study findings: A TCR beta motif of several highly homologous variants seemed to mark ankylosing spondylitis blood.

TCRdb redid the calling of the 5' RACE reads with MiXCR, one entry per CDR3 protein. The sample has tens of thousands of distinct CDR3 sequences; approximately 8.9% are singletons. No antigen has been identified for these receptors. Sequencing used blood, either unsorted or a sorted T cell fraction (not recorded which). These receptors were obtained from a male donor with ankylosing spondylitis.

This clonotype was observed a few times. The V and J genes are TRBV15 and TRBJ1-3, with D tentatively TRBD1 (5 bases). The length of the CDR3 is 17 residues. V dropped 1 base and J dropped 0 bases, with 13 bases sitting between them. The germline V gene encodes CDR1 LNHNV and CDR2 YYDKDF (reference sequence). CDR3 in DNA: TGTGCCACCAGCAGAGGACGAGGGGCCTACTCTGGAAACACCATATATTTT. The encoded protein is CATSRGRGAYSGNTIYF.

This sequence joins TRBV5-1 and TRBJ2-7; TRBD2 matches at 12 bases. The CDR3 loop spans 15 amino acids. V shed 4 bases, J shed 1 base, and the junction held 3 bases outside the gene matches. The germline CDR1 and CDR2 sequences are SGHRS and YFSETQ. This CDR3 is CASSVGLAGSYEQYV. CDR3 DNA sequence: TGCGCCAGCAGCGTGGGACTAGCGGGTTCCTACGAGCAGTACGTC.

This clonotype was detected only a few times. The chain employs TRBV2 and TRBJ2-2, with TRBD1 matching 12 bases. The CDR3 is 16 residues long. The V gene's germline CDR1 is SNHLY and CDR2 FYNNEI. Trimming removed 4 bases from V and 7 bases from J; junction bases left unmatched: 7. The CDR3 DNA sequence: TGTGCCAGCAGTGGGACCGGGACAGGGGGCCTCGGGGAGCTGTTTTTT. Translated, it gives CASSGTGTGGLGELFF. The whole variable domain, remainder taken from reference TRBV2 and TRBJ2-2, is EPEVTQTPSHQVTQMGQEVILRCVPISNHLYFYWYRQILGQKVEFLVSFYNNEISEKSEIFDDQFSVERPDGSNFTLKIRSTKLEDSAMYFCASSGTGTGGLGELFFGEGSRLTVL.

This clonotype was seen at least ten times. The chain uses TRBV21-1 and TRBJ2-3; the table's D call, TRBD2, has no DNA check behind it. TRBV21-1 is assigned pseudogene status. There are 16 residues in the CDR3. The CDR3 sequence is CASSNYSGGRTDTQYF. CDR3 nucleotides: TGTGCCAGCAGCAACTATTCGGGAGGGCGGACAGATACGCAGTATTTT.

This clonotype was counted many times. V usage is TRBV30 and J usage is TRBJ2-1, with D tentatively TRBD2 (5 bases). The CDR3 length is 14 residues. Deletions cut 0 bases from V and 6 bases from J, with 12 bases between. Germline loops: CDR1 GTSNPN, CDR2 SVGIG (reference sequence). Here the CDR3 DNA reads TGTGCCTGGAGTGTGGCCTCCGGGATCAATGAGCAGTTCTTC. This translates into CAWSVASGINEQFF.

This chain links TRBV27 with TRBJ2-1, with 9 bases identical to TRBD1. In germline, CDR1 is MNHEY, CDR2 SMNVEV (reference sequence). The CDR3 spans 14 residues. V shed 5 bases, J shed 4 bases, and the junction held 3 bases outside the gene matches. Written as DNA, the CDR3 is TGTGCCAGCAGTGCCGGGACAGGGTACAATGAGCAGTTCTTC. It is translated as CASSAGTGYNEQFF.

The sample holds a few counts of this clonotype. This chain joins TRBV5-1 and TRBJ2-2; D ambiguous. The CDR3 length is 14 residues. Trimming shortened V by 4 bases and J by 5 bases, and 12 bases separated the two germline ends. Germline CDR1 SGHRS, CDR2 YFSETQ. The CDR3 DNA reads TGCGCCAGCAGCCCCTCCGGGCCTACCGGGGAGCTGTTTTTT. This codes for CASSPSGPTGELFF. Full variable domain (outside the CDR3, taken from reference TRBV5-1 and TRBJ2-2): KAGVTQTPRYLIKTRGQQVTLSCSPISGHRSVSWYQQTPGQGLQFLFEYFSETQRNKGNFPGRFSGRQFSNSRSEMNVSTLELGDSALYLCASSPSGPTGELFFGEGSRLTVL.

This clonotype came up a few times. This chain joins TRBV25-1 and TRBJ1-1; D might be TRBD1 (5 bases). CDR1 and CDR2 from the germline V gene are MGHDK and SYGVNS. CDR3 length equals 14 residues. Trimming cost V 7 bases and J 6 bases, with 18 bases left between them. The CDR3 DNA sequence: TGTGCCAGCAACTCGCCTGGGGCGGAGGCTGAAGCTTTCTTT. This codes for CASNSPGAEAEAFF.

The chain uses TRBV7-8 and TRBJ2-7; tentative D call: TRBD1 (5 bases). Germline V gene lookup returns CDR1 SGHVS and CDR2 FQNEAQ. The CDR3 sequence is 14 residues long. Trimming pared 1 base from V and 0 bases from J, leaving 7 bases between. The CDR3 spells CASSLGQISYEQYV. CDR3 nucleotide sequence: TGTGCCAGCAGCTTAGGACAGATCTCCTACGAGCAGTACGTC.

Many counts were recorded for this clonotype. The V call is TRBV5-1, the J call TRBJ2-5, with 8 bases lining up with TRBD1. The CDR3 is made up of 15 amino acids. Losses at the gene ends were 3 bases for V and 2 bases for J; bases not matched to a gene: 6. The V gene's germline CDR1 is SGHRS and CDR2 YFSETQ. DNA of the CDR3: TGCGCCAGCAGCTACCGACAGGGGAGGCAAGAGACCCAGTACTTC. Its protein is CASSYRQGRQETQYF. The full variable domain, rest sourced from reference TRBV5-1 and TRBJ2-5, is KAGVTQTPRYLIKTRGQQVTLSCSPISGHRSVSWYQQTPGQGLQFLFEYFSETQRNKGNFPGRFSGRQFSNSRSEMNVSTLELGDSALYLCASSYRQGRQETQYFGPGTRLLVL.

This chain joins TRBV28 and TRBJ2-7; 12 bases line up with TRBD2. The CDR3 has 17 amino acids. With V trimmed by 7 bases and J by 0 bases, 10 bases remained unmatched. Germline assignment: CDR1 MDHEN and CDR2 SYDVKM. The CDR3 DNA follows: TGTGCCAGCATCCCTCTCTCGACTAGCGGGAGCTCCTACGAGCAGTACTTC. It specifies CASIPLSTSGSSYEQYF.

This chain connects TRBV3-1 to TRBJ2-3; 9 bases map to TRBD2. The germline gives CDR1 LGHDT, CDR2 YNNKEL (reference sequence). The CDR3 extends over 18 amino acids. Losses at the gene ends were 0 bases for V and 4 bases for J; bases not matched to a gene: 11. CDR3 sequence reads: CASSQDIGLALSADTQYF. In nucleotides, the CDR3 is TGTGCCAGCAGCCAAGATATAGGACTAGCGTTAAGTGCAGATACGCAGTATTTT.

Note on this clonotype: One end of the junction varies from germline; a read error may be responsible. The chain carries TRBV27 and TRBJ2-1; 9 bases map to TRBD2. The V gene's germline CDR1 is MNHEY and CDR2 SMNVEV (reference sequence). The CDR3 spans 13 residues. In DNA form, the CDR3 reads TGTGCCAGCACACCGGGCGGGAGGGGCCCCCCAATCTTC. This translates into CASTPGGRGPPIF.

The rearrangement links TRBV28 to TRBJ1-1; D gene uncertain. The ends were cut back, 7 bases at V and 4 bases at J, with 16 bases in the middle. Per the germline V gene, CDR1 is MDHEN and CDR2 is SYDVKM. This CDR3 is 14 amino acids long. DNA of the CDR3: TGTGCCAGCACCACACTCCCAGGACGCACTGAAGCTTTCTTT. Residues: CASTTLPGRTEAFF.

This clonotype was counted only a few times. V gene TRBV6-2 or TRBV6-3 combines with J gene TRBJ2-3; 11 bases are shared with TRBD2. Germline V gene lookup returns CDR1 MNHEY and CDR2 SVGEGT. J was trimmed by 5 bases and V by 5 bases; bases with no gene match: 9. This CDR3 has 16 amino acids. Here the CDR3 DNA reads TGTGCCAGCAGTCCATCGACTAGCGGGATGGGAGATACGCAGTATTTT. It translates to CASSPSTSGMGDTQYF.

This clonotype was observed many times. The chain is built from TRBV7-9 and TRBJ2-7; the D gene is possibly TRBD1 (5 bases). The V gene lost 7 bases and the J gene lost 2 bases, with 12 bases spanning the gap. Germline V lookup: CDR1 SEHNR, CDR2 FQNEAQ (reference sequence). CDR3 length equals 13 residues. The CDR3 DNA follows: TGTGCCAGCACCGGACACCAAGCCTACGAGCAGTACTTC. It translates to CASTGHQAYEQYF.

This clonotype was seen repeatedly, ten times or more. This chain connects TRBV5-5 to TRBJ2-2; D uncertain. The CDR3 has 16 amino acids. Germline CDR1 and CDR2: SGHKS and YYEKEE (reference sequence). Trimming took off 3 bases at V and 4 bases at J, with 16 bases between the two ends. The CDR3 protein is CASSSLYGWGTGELFF. CDR3 in DNA: TGTGCCAGCAGCTCCCTCTATGGATGGGGCACCGGGGAGCTGTTTTTT.

The V gene is TRBV27, the J gene TRBJ1-1; no clear D. With 2 bases removed from V and 4 bases from J, the gap between germline ends came to 14 bases. Germline CDR1 MNHEY, CDR2 SMNVEV (reference sequence). The CDR3 runs to 15 residues. The CDR3 bases are TGTGCCAGCAGTTTAGCCCGGACGGTGGGCACTGAAGCTTTCTTT. It is translated as CASSLARTVGTEAFF.

This clonotype was picked up many times. The chain carries TRBV7-9 and TRBJ2-7; weak D call: TRBD2 (5 bases). The CDR3 covers 15 residues. The germline V gene has CDR1 SEHNR and CDR2 FQNEAQ (reference sequence). V lost 1 base, J lost 7 bases, and 17 bases lay in between. In nucleotides, the CDR3 is TGTGCCAGCAGCTTAGTAGTCCGGGATGTGGGGGAGCAGTACTTC. Translation gives CASSLVVRDVGEQYF.

This clonotype has a handful of counts. This rearrangement joins TRBV10-3 to TRBJ2-7; 7 positions agree with TRBD1. The junction had 3 bases not matched to a gene; V was cut back by 10 bases and J by 3 bases. There are 11 residues in the CDR3. From germline, CDR1 is ENHRY and CDR2 SYGVKD. CDR3 loop: CASGQVYEQYF. The CDR3 nucleotides read TGTGCCAGCGGACAGGTCTACGAGCAGTACTTC.